The 32 T cell receptor beta chains presented below share a single source sample, sequenced in a study of molecular identifiers for immune sequencing clone quantification. TCRdb re-called the PCR reads with MiXCR, one entry per CDR3 protein. The sample includes 70,000 to 90,000 distinct CDR3 sequences, about 21% of them seen just once. Sequenced: naive CD8+ T cells from blood, with Jurkat cell RNA spiked in. Subset: FACS-sorted CD8+CD4-CCR7+CD45RA+ naive T cells. Receptors were obtained from a human donor in good health. Some libraries in this study had Jurkat cell RNA spiked in.

The gene calls are TRBV9 and TRBJ1-1; unclear D gene. Trimming cost V 3 bases and J 1 base, with 7 bases left between them. The CDR3 totals 13 residues. Germline CDR1 SGDLS, CDR2 YYNGEE. The CDR3 sequence is CASSATANTEAFF. For the CDR3, the DNA is TGTGCCAGCAGCGCAACAGCGAACACTGAAGCTTTCTTT.

As for this clonotype: Possible read error: a much larger clone is one base away. The chain has TRBV29-1 and TRBJ1-1, with a weak D call TRBD1 (5 bases). The germline gives CDR1 SQVTM, CDR2 ANQGSEA. Trimming shortened V by 6 bases and J by 8 bases, and 13 bases separated the two germline ends. The CDR3 sequence is 11 residues long. The CDR3 region is CSVGTGREAFF. The CDR3 region has the DNA TGCAGCGTGGGGACGGGGAGGGAAGCTTTCTTT.

This chain connects TRBV12-3 or TRBV12-4 to TRBJ1-2; 10 bases fit TRBD1. J gave up 5 bases and V 7 bases, and 7 bases lay outside the gene matches. CDR3 length: 14 residues. The CDR3 loop is CASTLGTGVYGYTF. Written as DNA, the CDR3 is TGTGCCAGCACGCTCGGGACAGGGGTTTATGGCTACACCTTC.

The sample holds a few counts of this clonotype. The J gene is TRBJ1-1, the V gene TRBV5-6, with a tentative D call TRBD1 (6 bases). V was cut by 1 base and J by 7 bases, with 17 bases left in between. The CDR3 sequence is 15 residues long. In germline, CDR1 is SGHDT, CDR2 YYEEEE. As DNA, the CDR3 is TGTGCCAGCAGCTTGATCCGGGACAACCTAAGTGAAGCTTTCTTT. Its protein is CASSLIRDNLSEAFF.

This clonotype showed up many times. The chain has TRBV4-3 and TRBJ2-3, with a possible D match to TRBD2 (6 bases). The ends were cut back, 1 base at V and 7 bases at J, with 15 bases in the middle. CDR1 and CDR2 (germline): LGHNA, YSLEER. The CDR3 spans 15 residues. The CDR3, as DNA: TGCGCCAGCAGCCAAGGGACGGGAGTGGGTAATACGCAGTATTTT. This gives the protein CASSQGTGVGNTQYF.

The genes are TRBV7-9 and TRBJ1-4; D is uncertain. CDR3 size: 14 residues. Trimming cost V 1 base and J 4 bases, with 7 bases left between them. CDR1 is SEHNR and CDR2 is FQNEAQ in the germline V gene (reference sequence). The CDR3 is CASSLVAFNEKLFF. CDR3 bases: TGTGCCAGCAGCTTAGTAGCCTTTAATGAAAAACTGTTTTTT.

In this sample, this clonotype turned up many times. The chain employs TRBV19 and TRBJ1-2; TRBD1 agrees at 10 bases. The V and J ends lost 5 bases and 4 bases, in that order; junction bases with no gene match: 4. This CDR3 has 14 amino acids. CDR1 is LNHDA and CDR2 is SQIVND in the germline V gene (reference sequence). This CDR3 is CASSSTGGSYGYTF. The CDR3 DNA sequence: TGTGCCAGTAGTTCGACAGGGGGCAGCTATGGCTACACCTTC. Supplemented by reference TRBV19 and TRBJ1-2, the full variable domain reads DGGITQSPKYLFRKEGQNVTLSCEQNLNHDAMYWYRQDPGQGLRLIYYSQIVNDFQKGDIAEGYSVSREKKESFPLTVTSAQKNPTAFYLCASSSTGGSYGYTFGSGTRLTVV.

As concerns this clonotype: This may arise from a read error, as a much more abundant clone is one base away. This rearrangement joins TRBV30 to TRBJ2-4; D could derive from TRBD1 or TRBD2 (6 bases each). This CDR3 contains 11 residues. The germline V gene encodes CDR1 GTSNPN and CDR2 SVGIG (reference sequence). Trimming took off 3 bases at V and 9 bases at J, with 9 bases between the two ends. The CDR3 region has the DNA TGTGCCTGGAGCGGAGGGGGCATTCAGTACTTC. Its translation: CAWSGGGIQYF.

This chain uses TRBV12-3 or TRBV12-4 with TRBJ2-1, with 10 bases that match TRBD2. CDR3 length: 17 amino acids. J gave up 3 bases and V 3 bases, and 8 bases lay outside the gene matches. The CDR3 spells CASSFMLAGDNYNEQFF. The CDR3 DNA sequence: TGTGCCAGCAGTTTCATGCTAGCGGGAGATAACTACAATGAGCAGTTCTTC.

This clonotype was recorded many times. The chain joins TRBV6-2 or TRBV6-3 to TRBJ1-5; 8 bases are a match to TRBD1. The CDR3 extends over 13 amino acids. Looked up from germline, CDR1 is MNHEY and CDR2 is SVGEGT. V lost 4 bases and J lost 6; bases outside the gene matches: 2. The CDR3 DNA reads TGTGCCAGCAGTTTAACAGGGGGTCAGCCCCAGCATTTT. This sequence encodes CASSLTGGQPQHF.

This clonotype was seen at least ten times. The chain uses TRBV6-2 or TRBV6-3 and TRBJ2-2; D might be TRBD1 (6 bases). The V and J ends lost 2 bases and 1 base respectively, with 17 bases between them. This CDR3 is 18 amino acids long. CDR1 and CDR2 (germline): MNHEY, SVGEGT. DNA of the CDR3: TGTGCCAGCAGTTACCAAGCCAATACAGGGAGGAACACCGGGGAGCTGTTTTTT. Protein product: CASSYQANTGRNTGELFF.

A word on this clonotype: The junction and the germline gene differ at one end; a read error may be behind it. V usage is TRBV4-3 and J usage is TRBJ2-7; 12 bases fit TRBD2. The CDR3 is 16 residues long. CDR1 and CDR2 (germline): LGHNA, YSLEER. CDR3 in amino acids: CVSSQDRTSGAYEQYF. CDR3 nucleotides: TGCGTCAGCAGCCAAGATAGGACTAGCGGGGCGTACGAGCAGTACTTC.

The V gene is TRBV28, the J gene TRBJ2-5; the D call may be TRBD1 or TRBD2 (6 bases each). V was shortened by 5 bases and J by 4 bases, with 17 bases between the two germline ends. The CDR3 is 15 amino acids. Germline CDR1 MDHEN, CDR2 SYDVKM. CDR3 bases: TGTGCCAGCAGTGGGGGGCAGGGGCGCCCAGAGACCCAGTACTTC. Translation gives CASSGGQGRPETQYF.

This clonotype showed up many times. This chain joins TRBV18 and TRBJ1-5; D not resolved. The V gene lost 5 bases and the J gene lost 0 bases, with 17 bases spanning the gap. Germline CDR1 KGHSH, CDR2 LQKENI. This CDR3 spans 17 amino acids. CDR3 amino acids: CASSNLKLEYSNQPQHF. The CDR3 nucleotides are TGTGCCAGCTCAAACTTGAAGCTAGAATATAGCAATCAGCCCCAGCATTTT. Complete variable domain (other parts from reference TRBV18 and TRBJ1-5): NAGVMQNPRHLVRRRGQEARLRCSPMKGHSHVYWYRQLPEEGLKFMVYLQKENIIDESGMPKERFSAEFPKEGPSILRIQQVVRGDSAAYFCASSNLKLEYSNQPQHFGDGTRLSIL.

Many counts were recorded for this clonotype. The J gene is TRBJ2-2, the V gene TRBV7-3; D perhaps matches TRBD2 (5 bases). The CDR3 runs to 19 residues. CDR1 and CDR2 from the germline V gene are SGHTA and FQGTGA. Trimming shortened V by 1 base and J by 3 bases, and 21 bases separated the two germline ends. In nucleotides, the CDR3 is TGTGCCAGCAGCTTAATTCCGCCTAGCAGCCTGTCGTACACCGGGGAGCTGTTTTTT. Amino acid sequence: CASSLIPPSSLSYTGELFF.

Concerning this clonotype: Since a much larger clone is just one base distant, this may be a read error. The CDR3 nucleotides are TGTGCCAGCCAGCTTATGGCGAAGGGGAACACTGAAGCTTCCTTT. As protein: CASQLMAKGNTEASF. The J gene is TRBJ1-1, the V gene TRBV7-6, with D perhaps TRBD1 (5 bases). The CDR3 sequence is 15 residues long. Germline V gene lookup returns CDR1 SGHVS and CDR2 FNYEAQ.

The CDR3 DNA reads TGTGCCAGCAGTTTGGACCGGGACAGGGGGGTCCACAATGAGCAGTTCTTC. It yields the protein CASSLDRDRGVHNEQFF. V gene TRBV27 combines with J gene TRBJ2-1; 11 bases are a match to TRBD1. This CDR3 has 17 residues. The V gene's germline CDR1 is MNHEY and CDR2 SMNVEV (reference sequence). Unmatched junction bases numbered 9, after V lost 3 bases and J lost 5 bases.

This clonotype has a count of ten or more. The CDR3 nucleotides are TGTGCCAGTTTTAGCGGGAGCGGAGATACGCAGTATTTT. Residues: CASFSGSGDTQYF. The chain joins TRBV2 to TRBJ2-3; 9 nucleotides align to TRBD2. The germline gives CDR1 SNHLY, CDR2 FYNNEI. CDR3 length: 13 amino acids. V trimming: 9 bases; J trimming: 5 bases; junction bases outside the gene matches: 6.

This clonotype was observed at least ten times. CDR3 region: CSAQEDYAPYEQYF. CDR3 DNA sequence: TGCAGTGCCCAAGAAGACTACGCTCCCTACGAGCAGTACTTC. The chain is built from TRBV20-1 and TRBJ2-7, with D perhaps TRBD2 (5 bases). Trimming cost V 6 bases and J 2 bases, with 17 bases left between them. The CDR3 runs 14 residues. Germline CDR1 and CDR2: DFQATT and SNEGSKA (reference sequence).

The chain couples TRBV4-3 to TRBJ2-1; 7 positions match TRBD2. V shed 0 bases and J 8 bases; nucleotides not matched to a gene: 10. Per germline, CDR1 LGHNA and CDR2 YSLEER. The CDR3 is 16 amino acids. The CDR3 sequence: CASSQEAGPRSDEQFF. For the CDR3, the DNA is TGCGCCAGCAGCCAAGAAGCGGGGCCGAGGAGCGATGAGCAGTTCTTC.

A remark on this clonotype: Possible read error: a much larger clone is one base away. V and J are TRBV4-1 and TRBJ1-5; D unclear. The CDR3 length is 12 residues. The V end lost 4 bases, the J end lost 11 bases, and 12 bases lay between the germline ends. Germline V gives CDR1 MGHRA, CDR2 YSYEKL. CDR3 residues: CASSRDGIAQHF. The DNA for the CDR3 is TGCGCCAGCAGCCGAGATGGTATCGCCCAGCATTTT.

This clonotype has at least ten counts. The gene calls are TRBV28 and TRBJ2-7, with D perhaps being TRBD1 or TRBD2 (6 bases each). CDR1 MDHEN and CDR2 SYDVKM come from the germline V gene. V gave up 3 bases and J gave up 2 bases, with 14 bases separating them. The CDR3 is 15 residues long. DNA for the CDR3: TGTGCCAGCAGTTTGAGCAGGGGCGGGACCTACGAGCAGTACTTC. Its protein product is CASSLSRGGTYEQYF.

The gene calls are TRBV7-9 and TRBJ2-1; maybe TRBD1 (6 bases). The CDR3 totals 12 residues. Trimming took 8 bases from V and 9 from J, leaving 14 bases between them. Germline V CDR1 and CDR2: SEHNR, FQNEAQ (reference sequence). The CDR3 DNA reads TGTGCCAGCCTTCCGACAGGCGGTGAGCAGTTCTTC. This sequence encodes CASLPTGGEQFF.

This clonotype was counted ten times or more. The chain uses TRBV5-8 and TRBJ2-5, with TRBD2 identical over 13 bases. This CDR3 is 18 amino acids long. Unmatched junction bases numbered 8, after V lost 1 base and J lost 2 bases. Germline CDR1 SGHTS, CDR2 YDEGEE. The CDR3 DNA sequence: TGTGCCAGCAGCTTGTTGACTAGCGGGGGGCCCCTACAAGAGACCCAGTACTTC. Its translation is CASSLLTSGGPLQETQYF.

The rearrangement links TRBV29-1 to TRBJ2-1; 14 bases are a match to TRBD2. In germline, CDR1 is SQVTM, CDR2 ANQGSEA. V gave up 6 bases and J gave up 5 bases; unmatched junction bases: 3. The CDR3 extends over 14 amino acids. CDR3 in DNA: TGCAGCGTGGAGGGACTAGCGGGAGACAATGAGCAGTTCTTC. Translated, it gives CSVEGLAGDNEQFF.

This clonotype showed up many times. This chain joins TRBV9 and TRBJ1-6; a weak D match, TRBD1 (5 bases). V lost 3 bases and J lost 10, with 20 bases in between. The CDR3 has 16 residues. Germline values: CDR1 SGDLS, CDR2 YYNGEE. The CDR3 bases are TGTGCCAGCAGCGCCAACCCGGGGGAAGACAGATCACCCCTCCACTTT. Protein: CASSANPGEDRSPLHF.

This clonotype has just a few counts. The rearrangement uses TRBV11-3 and TRBJ1-1, with TRBD1 matching over 7 bases. Germline CDR1 reads SGHNT; CDR2 reads YENEEA. The CDR3 runs 17 residues. Trimming removed 3 bases from V and 3 bases from J; junction bases left unmatched: 13. CDR3 region: CASSFRSWTGDDTEAFF. CDR3 nucleotide sequence: TGTGCCAGCAGCTTTAGATCCTGGACAGGCGATGACACTGAAGCTTTCTTT. The full variable domain, rest sourced from reference TRBV11-3 and TRBJ1-1, is EAGVVQSPRYKIIEKKQPVAFWCNPISGHNTLYWYLQNLGQGPELLIRYENEEAVDDSQLPKDRFSAERLKGVDSTLKIQPAELGDSAVYLCASSFRSWTGDDTEAFFGQGTRLTVV.

Ten or more counts support this clonotype. For the CDR3, the DNA is TGTGCCAGCAGCCTATATGGCGGGGACAGCCTCTACGAGCAGTACTTC. Translation: CASSLYGGDSLYEQYF. V and J are TRBV27 and TRBJ2-7, with D possibly being TRBD1 (7 bases). Germline values: CDR1 MNHEY, CDR2 SMNVEV (reference sequence). The CDR3 runs 16 residues. V was pared by 6 bases and J by 3 bases, with 21 bases between.

Note on this clonotype: Since a much larger clone is just one base distant, this may be a read error. The chain is built from TRBV7-2 and TRBJ2-1; TRBD1 agrees at 7 bases. The CDR3 sequence is 15 residues long. The germline V gene encodes CDR1 SGHTA and CDR2 FQGNSA. In nucleotides, the CDR3 is TGTGCCAGCAGCCCGGGACAGCCCATCGACAATGAGCGGTTCTTC. Translated: CASSPGQPIDNERFF.

The sample holds many counts of this clonotype. The chain employs TRBV7-3 and TRBJ2-3; D gene ambiguous. V lost 1 base, J lost 2 bases, and 10 bases lay in between. In germline, CDR1 is SGHTA, CDR2 FQGTGA. This CDR3 spans 15 amino acids. The CDR3 protein is CASSLRGTHTDTQYF. CDR3 nucleotide sequence: TGTGCCAGCAGCTTAAGGGGAACCCACACAGATACGCAGTATTTT.

This clonotype has a count of ten or more. This rearrangement joins TRBV5-5 to TRBJ2-7; a possible D gene is TRBD1 (6 bases). Trimming stripped 0 bases from V and 2 bases from J, with 12 bases between. The CDR3 contains 15 residues. Germline assignment: CDR1 SGHKS and CDR2 YYEKEE (reference sequence). DNA for the CDR3: TGTGCCAGCAGCTTGGAGGCAGGGGACGCCTACGAGCAGTACTTC. Its protein product is CASSLEAGDAYEQYF.

This clonotype has at least ten counts. The rearrangement links TRBV20-1 to TRBJ2-3; 10 nucleotides agree with TRBD2. This CDR3 spans 17 amino acids. V shed 1 base, J shed 0 bases, and the junction held 7 bases outside the gene matches. CDR1 and CDR2 from the germline V gene are DFQATT and SNEGSKA (reference sequence). The CDR3 here is CSARAPLAGRSTDTQYF. CDR3 DNA: TGCAGTGCTAGAGCCCCACTAGCGGGGCGTAGCACAGATACGCAGTATTTT.